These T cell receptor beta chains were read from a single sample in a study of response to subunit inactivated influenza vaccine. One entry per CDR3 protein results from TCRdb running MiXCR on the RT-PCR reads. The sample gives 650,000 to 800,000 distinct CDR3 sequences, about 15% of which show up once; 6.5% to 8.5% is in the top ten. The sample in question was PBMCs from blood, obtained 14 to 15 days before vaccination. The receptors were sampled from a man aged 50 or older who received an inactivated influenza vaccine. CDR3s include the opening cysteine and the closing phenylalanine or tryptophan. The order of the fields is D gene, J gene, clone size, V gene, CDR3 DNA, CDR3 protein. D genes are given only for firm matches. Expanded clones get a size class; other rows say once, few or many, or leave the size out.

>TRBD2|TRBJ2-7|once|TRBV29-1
TGCAGCGTGGTACCGGGACTAGCGAGCTACGAGCAGTACTTC
CSVVPGLASYEQYF
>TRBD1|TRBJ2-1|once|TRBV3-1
TGTGCCAGCAGCCCAGGGATCGGACAGGGGGGTAGCAATGAGCAGTTCTTC
CASSPGIGQGGSNEQFF
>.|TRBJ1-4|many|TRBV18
TGTGCCAGCTCACCGGGGATTCGAGAAAAACTGTTTTTT
CASSPGIREKLFF
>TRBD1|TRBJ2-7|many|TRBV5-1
TGCGCCAGCAGCTCGACAGGGGTCGAGCAGTACTTC
CASSSTGVEQYF
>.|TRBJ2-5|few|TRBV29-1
TGCAGCGTTGCATCAGGGCAAGAGACCCAGTACTTC
CSVASGQETQYF
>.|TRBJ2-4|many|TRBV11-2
TGTGCCAGCAGCTCCCTGAGAGGGTTCAAAAACATTCAGTACTTC
CASSSLRGFKNIQYF
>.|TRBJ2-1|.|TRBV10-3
TGTGCCCTCTCCAACAGGGTGGGGAATGAGCAGTTCTTC
CALSNRVGNEQFF
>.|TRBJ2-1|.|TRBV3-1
TGTGCCAGCAGCCAAGAGGGCCTTCCCAAGGGGATTGAGCAGTTCTTC
CASSQEGLPKGIEQFF
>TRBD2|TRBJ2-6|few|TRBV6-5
TGTGCCAGCAGTTACTATGGTAGCGGGAGACTCTCTGGGGCCAACGTCCTGACTTTC
CASSYYGSGRLSGANVLTF
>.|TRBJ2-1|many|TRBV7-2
TGTGCCAGCAGCTTAACGGGAGTCAGATGGGATGAGCAGTTCTTC
CASSLTGVRWDEQFF
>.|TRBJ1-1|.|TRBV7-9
TGTGCCAGCAGCTTGGGGAACCCGATGAACACTGAAGCTTTCTTT
CASSLGNPMNTEAFF
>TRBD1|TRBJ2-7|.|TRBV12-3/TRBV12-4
TGTGCCAGCAGCCGGACAGGGAACTACGAGCAGTACTTC
CASSRTGNYEQYF
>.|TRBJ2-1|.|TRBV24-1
TGTGCCACCAGTGATTTAGGCGCCGGGACATCTCTCTACAATGAGCAGTTCTTC
CATSDLGAGTSLYNEQFF